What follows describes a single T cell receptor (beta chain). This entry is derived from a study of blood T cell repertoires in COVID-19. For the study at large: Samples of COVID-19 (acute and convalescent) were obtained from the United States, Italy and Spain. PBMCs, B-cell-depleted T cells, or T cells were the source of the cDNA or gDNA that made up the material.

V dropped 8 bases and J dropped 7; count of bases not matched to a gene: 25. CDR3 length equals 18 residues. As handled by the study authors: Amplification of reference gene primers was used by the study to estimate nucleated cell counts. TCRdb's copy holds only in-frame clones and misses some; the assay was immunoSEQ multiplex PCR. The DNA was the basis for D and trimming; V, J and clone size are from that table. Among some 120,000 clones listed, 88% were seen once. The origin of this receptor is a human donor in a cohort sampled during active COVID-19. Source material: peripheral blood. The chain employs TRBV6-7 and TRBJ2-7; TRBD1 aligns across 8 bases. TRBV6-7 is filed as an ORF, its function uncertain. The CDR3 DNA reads TGTGCCAGCCCCCTAACCCATCCACGGGGACAGGTCCTTAATGAGCAGTACTTC. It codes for CASPLTHPRGQVLNEQYF.